The 5 T cell receptor beta chains reported below all come from one sample, sequenced in a study of shared clonotypes between healthy human individuals. The data were produced by immunoSEQ multiplex PCR, yet TCRdb's version contains in-frame clones alone and is incomplete. The sample holds 2 million to 2.5 million clones, less than 95% seen once. Sequencing was done on a sample of naive CD4+ T cells from PBMCs. The subset denotes: CD45RA+ positively selected. These receptors were taken from a man younger than 35 in good health. Some clones in this sample may be carry-over from other donors' samples.

Concerning this clone: Distinct nucleotide sequences in the sample also encode this CDR3. V is TRBV6-5 and J is TRBJ2-7; TRBD1 or TRBD2 may be the D gene (6 bases each). Trimming took 0 bases from V and 0 from J, leaving 12 bases between them. Per germline, CDR1 MNHEY and CDR2 SVGAGI. The CDR3 contains 16 residues. CDR3 nucleotide sequence: TGTGCCAGCAGTTACTCAGGGGGGTTGAGCTCCTACGAGCAGTACTTC. This sequence encodes CASSYSGGLSSYEQYF.

The gene calls are TRBV6-4 and TRBJ1-1; D call uncertain. The V gene lost 2 bases and the J gene lost 3 bases, with 7 bases spanning the gap. The germline CDR1 and CDR2 sequences are MRHNA and SNTAGT. The length of the CDR3 is 13 residues. The chain's CDR3 is CASSDSPHTEAFF. CDR3 sequence (DNA): TGTGCCAGCAGTGACAGTCCTCACACTGAAGCTTTCTTT.

The CDR3 loop reads CASSLEQGGAFF. CDR3 in DNA: TGTGCCAGCAGCTTGGAGCAGGGAGGGGCTTTCTTT. V gene TRBV5-4 combines with J gene TRBJ1-1, with TRBD1 as a possible D gene (5 bases). V was pared by 0 bases and J by 11 bases, with 11 bases between. Germline CDR1 and CDR2: SGHNT and YYREEE (reference sequence). This CDR3 contains 12 residues.

The chain combines TRBV14 with TRBJ2-2, with D unresolved. V lost 5 bases, J lost 4 bases, and 11 bases lay in between. CDR3 length: 14 residues. Germline V gene sequence: CDR1 SGHDN, CDR2 FVKESK. The CDR3 spells CASSNVGFTGELFF. The CDR3 DNA is TGTGCCAGCAGCAACGTGGGATTCACCGGGGAGCTGTTTTTT. The variable domain in full, completed from reference TRBV14 and TRBJ2-2, reads EAGVTQFPSHSVIEKGQTVTLRCDPISGHDNLYWYRRVMGKEIKFLLHFVKESKQDESGMPNNRFLAERTGGTYSTLKVQPAELEDSGVYFCASSNVGFTGELFFGEGSRLTVL.

The chain recombines TRBV5-1 with TRBJ1-1; D not resolved. CDR1 is SGHRS and CDR2 is YFSETQ in the germline V gene. V lost 0 bases and J lost 1, with 10 bases in between. This CDR3 region has 15 residues. CDR3 amino acids: CASSLARQKNTEAFF. The CDR3 nucleotides are TGCGCCAGCAGCTTGGCCAGGCAGAAGAACACTGAAGCTTTCTTT.